This record covers a single T cell receptor (beta chain). This sample was included in a study of blood T cell repertoires in COVID-19. Study-level information: The United States, Italy and Spain provided the acute and convalescent COVID-19 samples. The cDNA or gDNA used as material had been derived from T cells, B-cell-depleted T cells, or PBMCs.

CDR3 size: 14 residues. V was pared by 8 bases and J by 4 bases, with 16 bases between. Germline CDR1 SGHNT, CDR2 YENEEA. As handled by the study authors: Nucleated cell number was recorded as an estimate derived from reference gene primer amplification. TCRdb keeps only in-frame clones here, not all; method: immunoSEQ multiplex PCR. The V and J calls and clone size were taken over from that table, and D and trimming were inferred from the DNA. The table shows roughly 60,000 clones, with around 90% occurring only once. The sequence was obtained from a woman older than 75 with active COVID-19. The chain is built from TRBV11-3 and TRBJ2-3; a possible D gene is TRBD1 (7 bases). What was sequenced was peripheral blood. In nucleotides, the CDR3 is TGTGCCAGCTCGACAGGGAGGAGTCCAGATACGCAGTATTTT. Encoded protein: CASSTGRSPDTQYF.